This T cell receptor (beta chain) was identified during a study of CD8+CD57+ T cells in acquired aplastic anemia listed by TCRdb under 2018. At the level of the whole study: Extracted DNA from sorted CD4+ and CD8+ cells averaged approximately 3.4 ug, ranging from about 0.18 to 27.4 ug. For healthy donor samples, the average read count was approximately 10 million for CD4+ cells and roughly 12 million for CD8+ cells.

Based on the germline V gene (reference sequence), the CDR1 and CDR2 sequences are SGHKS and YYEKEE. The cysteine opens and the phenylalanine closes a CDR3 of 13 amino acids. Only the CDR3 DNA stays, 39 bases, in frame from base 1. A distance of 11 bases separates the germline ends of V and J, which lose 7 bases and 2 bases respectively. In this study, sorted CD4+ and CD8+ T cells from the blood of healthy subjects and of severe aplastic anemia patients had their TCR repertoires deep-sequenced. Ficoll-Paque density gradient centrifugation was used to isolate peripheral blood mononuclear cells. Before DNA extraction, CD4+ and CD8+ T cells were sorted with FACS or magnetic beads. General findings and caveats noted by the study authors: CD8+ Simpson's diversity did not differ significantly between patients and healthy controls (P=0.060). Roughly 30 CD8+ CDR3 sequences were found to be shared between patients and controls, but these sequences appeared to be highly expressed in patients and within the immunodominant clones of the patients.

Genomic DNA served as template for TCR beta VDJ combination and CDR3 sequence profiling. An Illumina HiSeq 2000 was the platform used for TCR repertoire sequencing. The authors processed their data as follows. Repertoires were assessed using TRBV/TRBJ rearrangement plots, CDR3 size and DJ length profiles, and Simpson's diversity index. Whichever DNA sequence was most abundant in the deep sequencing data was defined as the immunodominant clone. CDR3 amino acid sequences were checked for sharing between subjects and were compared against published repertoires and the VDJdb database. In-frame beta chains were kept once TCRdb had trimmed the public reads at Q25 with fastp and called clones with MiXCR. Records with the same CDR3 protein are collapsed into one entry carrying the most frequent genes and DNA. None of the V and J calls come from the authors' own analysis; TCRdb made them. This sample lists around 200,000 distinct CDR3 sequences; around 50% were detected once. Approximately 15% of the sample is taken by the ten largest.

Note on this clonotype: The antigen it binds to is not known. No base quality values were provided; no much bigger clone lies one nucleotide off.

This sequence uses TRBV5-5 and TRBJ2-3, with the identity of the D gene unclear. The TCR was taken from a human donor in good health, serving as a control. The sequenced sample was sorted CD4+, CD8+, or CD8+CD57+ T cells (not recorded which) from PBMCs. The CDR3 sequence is CASVPGHTDTQYF. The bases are TGTGCCAGCGTCCCCGGCCACACAGATACGCAGTATTTT.